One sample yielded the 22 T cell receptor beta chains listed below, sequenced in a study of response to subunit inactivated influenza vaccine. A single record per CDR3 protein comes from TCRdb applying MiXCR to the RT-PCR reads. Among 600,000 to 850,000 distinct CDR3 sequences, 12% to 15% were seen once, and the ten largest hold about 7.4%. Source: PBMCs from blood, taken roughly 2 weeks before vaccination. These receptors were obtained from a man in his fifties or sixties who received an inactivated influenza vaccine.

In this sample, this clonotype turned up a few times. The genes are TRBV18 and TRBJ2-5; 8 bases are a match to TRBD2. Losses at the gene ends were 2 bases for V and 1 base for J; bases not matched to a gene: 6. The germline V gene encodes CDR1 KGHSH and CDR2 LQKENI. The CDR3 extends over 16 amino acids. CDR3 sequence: CASSPEPREVQETQYF. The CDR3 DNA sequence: TGTGCCAGCTCACCAGAACCGCGGGAGGTCCAAGAGACCCAGTACTTC.

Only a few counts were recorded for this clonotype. In nucleotides, the CDR3 is TGTGCCAGCAGCTTGGGGGGGGCCGACGATACGCAGTATTTT. Amino acid sequence: CASSLGGADDTQYF. The J gene is TRBJ2-3, the V gene TRBV7-2; TRBD2 might be the D (7 bases). With 3 bases removed from V and 6 bases from J, the gap between germline ends came to 13 bases. This CDR3 contains 14 residues. CDR1 is SGHTA, CDR2 FQGNSA, per germline. The full variable domain, its missing parts supplied by reference TRBV7-2 and TRBJ2-3, is GAGVSQSPSNKVTEKGKDVELRCDPISGHTALYWYRQSLGQGLEFLIYFQGNSAPDKSGLPSDRFSAERTGGSVSTLTIQRTQQEDSAVYLCASSLGGADDTQYFGPGTRLTVL.

Here the CDR3 DNA reads TGTGCCAGCTCACCACCGGTAGCGACGGGGCTTAGTGGCTACACCTTC. Translating it yields CASSPPVATGLSGYTF. The V call is TRBV18, the J call TRBJ1-2, with a possible D match to TRBD1 (5 bases). This CDR3 is 16 amino acids long. V lost 0 bases, J lost 7 bases, and 18 bases lay in between. CDR1 and CDR2 from the germline V gene are KGHSH and LQKENI.

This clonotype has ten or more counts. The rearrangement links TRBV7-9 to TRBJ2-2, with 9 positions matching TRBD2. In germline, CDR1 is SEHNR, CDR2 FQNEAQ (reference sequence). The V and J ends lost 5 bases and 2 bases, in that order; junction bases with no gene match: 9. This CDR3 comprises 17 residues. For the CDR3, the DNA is TGTGCCAGCAGCACACGTACTAGCGGGCCTAACACCGGGGAGCTGTTTTTT. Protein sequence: CASSTRTSGPNTGELFF.

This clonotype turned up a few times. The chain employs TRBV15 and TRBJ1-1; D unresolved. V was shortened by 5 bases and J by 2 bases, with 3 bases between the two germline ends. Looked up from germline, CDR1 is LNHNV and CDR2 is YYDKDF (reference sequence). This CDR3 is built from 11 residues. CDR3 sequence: CATSSNTEAFF. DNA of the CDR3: TGTGCCACCAGCTCTAACACTGAAGCTTTCTTT.

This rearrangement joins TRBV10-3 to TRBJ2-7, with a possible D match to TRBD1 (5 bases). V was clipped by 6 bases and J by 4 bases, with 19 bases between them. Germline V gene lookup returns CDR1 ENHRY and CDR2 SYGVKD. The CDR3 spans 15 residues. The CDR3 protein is CAISTPGMRVYEQYF. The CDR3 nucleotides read TGTGCCATCAGCACACCAGGGATGAGAGTATACGAGCAGTACTTC.

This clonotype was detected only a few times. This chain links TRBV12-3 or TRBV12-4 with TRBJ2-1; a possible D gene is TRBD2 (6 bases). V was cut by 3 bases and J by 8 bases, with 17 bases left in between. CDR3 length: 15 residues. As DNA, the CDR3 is TGTGCCAGCAGTTTTCTCGGGCGGGGAGACTATGAGCAGTTCTTC. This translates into CASSFLGRGDYEQFF.

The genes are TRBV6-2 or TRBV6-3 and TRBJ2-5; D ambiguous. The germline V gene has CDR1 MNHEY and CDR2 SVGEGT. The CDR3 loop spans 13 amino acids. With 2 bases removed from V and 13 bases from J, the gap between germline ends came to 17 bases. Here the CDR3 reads CASSYPRTPLRYF. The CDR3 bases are TGTGCCAGCAGTTACCCCAGGACCCCCCTGCGGTACTTC.

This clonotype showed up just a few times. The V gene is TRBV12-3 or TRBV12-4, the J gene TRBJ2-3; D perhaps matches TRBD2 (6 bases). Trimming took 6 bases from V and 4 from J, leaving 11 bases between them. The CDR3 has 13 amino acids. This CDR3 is CASSRRDPDTQYF. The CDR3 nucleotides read TGTGCCAGCAGCCGGAGGGATCCAGATACGCAGTATTTT.

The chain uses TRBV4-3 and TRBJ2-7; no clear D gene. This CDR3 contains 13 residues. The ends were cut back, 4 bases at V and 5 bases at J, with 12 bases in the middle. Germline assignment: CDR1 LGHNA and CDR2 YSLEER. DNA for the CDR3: TGCGCCAGCAGCCTGGACGGCGGAGACGAGCAGTACTTC. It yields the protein CASSLDGGDEQYF.

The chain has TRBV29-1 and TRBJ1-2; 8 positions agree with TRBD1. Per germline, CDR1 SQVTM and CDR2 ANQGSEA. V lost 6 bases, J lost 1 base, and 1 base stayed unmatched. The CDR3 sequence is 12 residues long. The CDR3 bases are TGCAGCGTAACAGGGGGTAACTATGGCTACACCTTC. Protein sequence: CSVTGGNYGYTF.

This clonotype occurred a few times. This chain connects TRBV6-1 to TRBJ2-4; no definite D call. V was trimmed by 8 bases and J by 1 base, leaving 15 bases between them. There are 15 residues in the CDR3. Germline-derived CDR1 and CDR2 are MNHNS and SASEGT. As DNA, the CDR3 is TGTGCCAGCTCACCCTTGGTCGGGGCCAAAAACATTCAGTACTTC. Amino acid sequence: CASSPLVGAKNIQYF.

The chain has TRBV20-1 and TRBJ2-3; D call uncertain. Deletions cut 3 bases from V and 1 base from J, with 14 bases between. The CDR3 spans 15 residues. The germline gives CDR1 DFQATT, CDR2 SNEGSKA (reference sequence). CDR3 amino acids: CSARQAHWGTDTQYF. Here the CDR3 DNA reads TGCAGTGCTAGGCAGGCCCATTGGGGCACAGATACGCAGTATTTT.

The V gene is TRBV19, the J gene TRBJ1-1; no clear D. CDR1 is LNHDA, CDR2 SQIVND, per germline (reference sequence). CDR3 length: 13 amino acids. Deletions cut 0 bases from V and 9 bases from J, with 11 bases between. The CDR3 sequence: CASSIDGVGKAFF. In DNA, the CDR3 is TGTGCCAGTAGTATAGACGGGGTTGGAAAAGCTTTCTTT. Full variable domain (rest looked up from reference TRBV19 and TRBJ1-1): DGGITQSPKYLFRKEGQNVTLSCEQNLNHDAMYWYRQDPGQGLRLIYYSQIVNDFQKGDIAEGYSVSREKKESFPLTVTSAQKNPTAFYLCASSIDGVGKAFFGQGTRLTVV.

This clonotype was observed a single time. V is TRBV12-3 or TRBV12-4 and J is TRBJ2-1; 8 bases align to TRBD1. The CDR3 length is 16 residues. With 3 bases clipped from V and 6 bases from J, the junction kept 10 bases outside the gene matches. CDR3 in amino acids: CASSLPGQGIGNEQFF. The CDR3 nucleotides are TGTGCCAGCAGTTTGCCCGGACAGGGTATAGGCAATGAGCAGTTCTTC.

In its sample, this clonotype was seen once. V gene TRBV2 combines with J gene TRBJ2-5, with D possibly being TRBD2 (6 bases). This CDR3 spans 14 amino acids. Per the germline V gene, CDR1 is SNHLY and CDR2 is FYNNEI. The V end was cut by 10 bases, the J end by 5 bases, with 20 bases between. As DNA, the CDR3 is TGTGCCACCGTTGACTTTTACAGCGGGGAGACCCAGTACTTC. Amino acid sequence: CATVDFYSGETQYF.

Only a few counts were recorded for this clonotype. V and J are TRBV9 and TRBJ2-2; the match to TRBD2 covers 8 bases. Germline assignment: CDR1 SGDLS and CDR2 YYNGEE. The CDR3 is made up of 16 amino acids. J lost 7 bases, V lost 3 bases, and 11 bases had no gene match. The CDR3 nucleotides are TGTGCCAGCAGCGCCCAAATCCGGGGGGGTGGCGGGGAGCTGTTTTTT. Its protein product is CASSAQIRGGGGELFF.

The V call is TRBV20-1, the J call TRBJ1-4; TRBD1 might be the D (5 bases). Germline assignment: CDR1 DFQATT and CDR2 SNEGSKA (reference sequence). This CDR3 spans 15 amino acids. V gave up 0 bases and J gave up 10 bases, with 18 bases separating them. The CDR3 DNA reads TGCAGTGCTAGAGATTCGGCGCCCCGAAGGGGAAAACTGTTTTTT. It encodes CSARDSAPRRGKLFF.

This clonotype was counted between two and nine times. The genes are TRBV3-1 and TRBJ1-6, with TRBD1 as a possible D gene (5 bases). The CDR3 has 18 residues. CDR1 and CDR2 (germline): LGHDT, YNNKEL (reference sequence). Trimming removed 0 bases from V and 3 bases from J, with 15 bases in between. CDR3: CASSQDTGSVGYNSPLHF. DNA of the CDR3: TGTGCCAGCAGCCAAGATACAGGCTCGGTCGGCTATAATTCACCCCTCCACTTT.

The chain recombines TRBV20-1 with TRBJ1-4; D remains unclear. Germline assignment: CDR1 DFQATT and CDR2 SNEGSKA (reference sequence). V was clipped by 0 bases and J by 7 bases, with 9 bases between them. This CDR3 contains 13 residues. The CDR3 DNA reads TGCAGTGCTAGAGATCCCATTACTGAAAAACTGTTTTTT. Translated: CSARDPITEKLFF.

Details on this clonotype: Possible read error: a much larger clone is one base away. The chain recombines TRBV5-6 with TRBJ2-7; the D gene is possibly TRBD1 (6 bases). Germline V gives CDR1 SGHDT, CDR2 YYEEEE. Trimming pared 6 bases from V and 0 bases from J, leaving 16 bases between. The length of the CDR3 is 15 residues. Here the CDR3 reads CASTPVGQSSYEQYF. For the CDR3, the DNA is TGTGCCAGCACCCCAGTCGGACAGAGCTCCTACGAGCAGTACTTC.

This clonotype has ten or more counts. CDR3 amino acids: CASSYAPRYEQYF. CDR3 nucleotide sequence: TGTGCCAGCAGTTACGCCCCCCGGTACGAGCAGTACTTC. The chain recombines TRBV6-5 with TRBJ2-7; D unclear. Trimming pared 2 bases from V and 4 bases from J, leaving 9 bases between. The CDR3 is 13 residues long. Germline assignment: CDR1 MNHEY and CDR2 SVGAGI.